This passage covers 16 T cell receptor beta chains from one sample sequenced in a study of blood T cell repertoires in COVID-19. Sequencing was performed with immunoSEQ multiplex PCR; in TCRdb, only in-frame clones are kept and a portion is missing. The sample consists of roughly 70,000 clones, more than 85% of them appearing once. The sequenced sample consisted of peripheral blood. The origin of the receptors is a man between 65 and 80 years old with active COVID-19.

The CDR3 DNA is TGTGCCAGCAGGGAATCCCGGGACAGGAGGAATTCACCCCTCCACTTT. Translated, it gives CASRESRDRRNSPLHF. V gene TRBV6-1 combines with J gene TRBJ1-6, with TRBD1 identical over 8 bases. CDR1 is MNHNS and CDR2 is SASEGT in the germline V gene. The CDR3 has 16 residues. V trimming: 6 bases; J trimming: 7 bases; junction bases outside the gene matches: 11.

The chain uses TRBV2 and TRBJ2-1; 12 bases agree with TRBD1. The trim removed 2 bases at V and 8 bases at J, leaving 4 bases unmatched. CDR1 is SNHLY, CDR2 FYNNEI, per germline. CDR3 length: 15 residues. The CDR3 coding sequence is TGTGCCAGCAGTGAAAGCCGGGACAGGGGGCATGAGCAGTTCTTC. Encoded protein: CASSESRDRGHEQFF. Looking up the rest from reference TRBV2 and TRBJ2-1 gives the full variable domain: EPEVTQTPSHQVTQMGQEVILRCVPISNHLYFYWYRQILGQKVEFLVSFYNNEISEKSEIFDDQFSVERPDGSNFTLKIRSTKLEDSAMYFCASSESRDRGHEQFFGPGTRLTVL.

The CDR3 sequence is CASSYQSEGMGEQFF. CDR3 nucleotide sequence: TGTGCCAGCAGTTACCAGTCGGAGGGTATGGGTGAGCAGTTCTTC. The chain carries TRBV6-2 or TRBV6-3 and TRBJ2-1, with a tentative D call TRBD2 (6 bases). The CDR3 consists of 15 residues. With 2 bases removed from V and 9 bases from J, the gap between germline ends came to 17 bases. Germline V lookup: CDR1 MNHEY, CDR2 SVGEGT.

This clone was detected only a few times. The sample contains more than one DNA sequence encoding this CDR3. The chain recombines TRBV12-3 or TRBV12-4 with TRBJ2-1; D is perhaps TRBD2 (5 bases). This CDR3 region has 11 residues. V shed 5 bases and J shed 10 bases, with 9 bases lying between them. The CDR3 bases are TGTGCCAGCAGTCCACGGGGAGAGCAGTTCTTC. Residues: CASSPRGEQFF.

The V gene is TRBV27, the J gene TRBJ1-1; 8 bases agree with TRBD1. The length of the CDR3 is 12 residues. Germline V gene data show CDR1 as MNHEY and CDR2 as SMNVEV (reference sequence). The V and J ends lost 8 bases and 7 bases, in that order; junction bases with no gene match: 6. CDR3 sequence: CASLHRGGEAFF. The DNA for the CDR3 is TGTGCCAGCCTACACAGGGGGGGTGAAGCTTTCTTT.

The CDR3 DNA sequence: TGTGCCAGCACTGGCGGGACGGACACCAATCAGCCCCAGCATTTT. Translated: CASTGGTDTNQPQHF. V and J are TRBV6-5 and TRBJ1-5; the D gene is possibly TRBD1 (5 bases). The germline V gene encodes CDR1 MNHEY and CDR2 SVGAGI. The CDR3 runs 15 residues. The V gene lost 7 bases and the J gene lost 3 bases, with 16 bases spanning the gap.

The chain links TRBV19 to TRBJ1-5; no firm D call. Per germline, CDR1 LNHDA and CDR2 SQIVND (reference sequence). The CDR3 loop spans 15 amino acids. V lost 10 bases and J 0 bases, leaving 16 bases between the germline ends. CDR3 residues: CATKWAGNSNQPQHF. CDR3 bases: TGTGCCACCAAGTGGGCAGGCAATAGCAATCAGCCCCAGCATTTT.

The chain recombines TRBV11-2 with TRBJ1-6, with D possibly being TRBD1 (5 bases). Germline loops: CDR1 SGHAT, CDR2 FQNNGV. This CDR3 region has 18 residues. Trimming removed 1 base from V and 0 bases from J, with 13 bases in between. CDR3 in DNA: TGTGCCAGCAGCTTAGGGTTCGGGGGGAGCTCCTATAATTCACCCCTCCACTTT. Translated, it gives CASSLGFGGSSYNSPLHF.

The chain couples TRBV4-1 to TRBJ2-2; TRBD2 agrees at 8 bases. CDR1 is MGHRA and CDR2 is YSYEKL in the germline V gene. J lost 8 bases, V lost 4 bases, and 9 bases had no gene match. CDR3 length: 15 amino acids. In DNA, the CDR3 is TGCGCCAGCAGCCGCCTCCGACTAGCGACTGGGGAGCTGTTTTTT. Translation gives CASSRLRLATGELFF.

V is TRBV3-1 (or the pseudogene TRBV3-2) and J is TRBJ2-7, with a possible D match to TRBD1 (5 bases). The CDR3 consists of 13 residues. Trimming removed 1 base at V and 6 bases at J, with 10 bases between. Germline V gene lookup returns CDR1 LGHDT and CDR2 YNNKEL (reference sequence). The CDR3 spells CASSQGAGLEQYF. The CDR3 nucleotides read TGTGCCAGCAGCCAAGGTGCAGGGCTCGAGCAGTACTTC.

The J gene is TRBJ1-3, the V gene TRBV25-1, with TRBD1 matching over 7 bases. This CDR3 region has 16 residues. V dropped 4 bases and J dropped 3; count of bases not matched to a gene: 9. Germline lookup yields CDR1 MGHDK and CDR2 SYGVNS. For the CDR3, the DNA is TGTGCCAGCAGTGCCCTGACAGGGCCCTTTGGAAACACCATATATTTT. As protein: CASSALTGPFGNTIYF.

The V gene is TRBV5-6, the J gene TRBJ2-7, with 7 bases that match TRBD1. The germline CDR1 and CDR2 sequences are SGHDT and YYEEEE. V lost 2 bases, J lost 2 bases, and 7 bases stayed unmatched. This CDR3 is built from 15 residues. The CDR3 sequence: CASSLWAGGPYEQYF. The CDR3, as DNA: TGTGCCAGCAGCTTATGGGCAGGGGGACCCTACGAGCAGTACTTC.

The CDR3 nucleotides are TGTGCCAGCACCCGCGGGGACTGGAACACCGGGGAGCTGTTTTTT. This codes for CASTRGDWNTGELFF. J is TRBJ2-2 and V is TRBV21-1; the DNA was not compared with TRBD2, the D call given in the table. TRBV21-1 is a pseudogene. The CDR3 spans 15 residues.

A word on this clone: A much larger clone lies one base from this, so it may be a read error. The sample carries other DNA sequences with the same CDR3. The chain employs TRBV2 and TRBJ2-7; perhaps TRBD2 as D (7 bases). Germline CDR1 reads SNHLY; CDR2 reads FYNNEI. The CDR3 consists of 12 residues. V lost 8 bases and J lost 2, with 10 bases in between. DNA of the CDR3: TGTGCCAGCCGGGGGGCCGCCTACGAGCAGTACTTC. Translated, it gives CASRGAAYEQYF.

CDR3 sequence reads: CASSPRERELFF. Here the CDR3 DNA reads TGTGCCAGCAGCCCCCGGGAGAGAGAGCTGTTTTTT. This chain joins TRBV6-2 or TRBV6-3 and TRBJ2-2; possible D gene TRBD2, 6 bases. Trimming pared 6 bases from V and 11 bases from J, leaving 13 bases between. This CDR3 spans 12 amino acids. Germline CDR1 MNHEY, CDR2 SVGEGT.

This clone showed up just once. V usage is TRBV7-2 and J usage is TRBJ2-1; 8 bases are a match to TRBD2. V lost 1 base, J lost 0 bases, and 8 bases stayed unmatched. This CDR3 has 18 residues. From germline, CDR1 is SGHTA and CDR2 FQGNSA. The CDR3 DNA sequence: TGTGCCAGCAGCTTAGGGGGTAGCGGGACGAGCTCCTACAATGAGCAGTTCTTC. The encoded protein is CASSLGGSGTSSYNEQFF.